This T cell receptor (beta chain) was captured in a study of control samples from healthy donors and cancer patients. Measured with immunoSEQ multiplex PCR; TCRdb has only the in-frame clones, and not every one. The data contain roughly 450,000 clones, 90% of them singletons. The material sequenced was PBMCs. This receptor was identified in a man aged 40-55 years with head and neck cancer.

Written as DNA, the CDR3 is TGCGCCAGCAGCCAGGGACAGTATGGCTACACCTTC. Amino acid sequence: CASSQGQYGYTF. V gene TRBV5-1 combines with J gene TRBJ1-2; the match to TRBD1 covers 7 bases. Trimming cost V 4 bases and J 5 bases; bases outside gene matches: 2. CDR3 size: 12 residues. CDR1 SGHRS and CDR2 YFSETQ come from the germline V gene. Using reference TRBV5-1 and TRBJ1-2 for the parts outside the CDR3, the full variable domain is KAGVTQTPRYLIKTRGQQVTLSCSPISGHRSVSWYQQTPGQGLQFLFEYFSETQRNKGNFPGRFSGRQFSNSRSEMNVSTLELGDSALYLCASSQGQYGYTFGSGTRLTVV.